This paragraph covers one T cell receptor (beta chain) sequence. The target antigen is unknown. Constant-segment primers served in 5'RACE that generated TCR alpha and TCR beta cDNA libraries bearing sample barcodes and UMIs. TCRdb re-derived calls from the 5' RACE reads in MiXCR, one entry per CDR3 protein. Here the sample spans 350,000 to 400,000 distinct CDR3 sequences, 14% being singletons. This sample is drawn from a study of T-cell memory formation after mild COVID-19. The wider study: TCR clustering was largely donor specific. Whole-study findings and limits: The appearance of some responding clones in pre-infection memory suggested that cross-reactive memory joined. In second-wave clones peaking day 37, SARS-CoV-2 specificity remained unconfirmed.

V was cut by 4 bases and J by 8 bases, with 9 bases left in between. The CDR3 is 12 residues long. Looked up from germline, CDR1 is MNHEY and CDR2 is SMNVEV (reference sequence). The chain is built from TRBV27 and TRBJ2-1; tentatively, D is TRBD1 (5 bases). The clonotype comes from a man in his late teens or twenties who had mild COVID-19 (a few samples of this study predate the infection). Cell type and time point are not known. Specimen: PBMCs or a T cell subset sorted from them (not recorded which). The CDR3 DNA reads as TGTGCCAGCAGTTCTCAGGGTTATGAGCAGTTCTTC. It translates to CASSSQGYEQFF.